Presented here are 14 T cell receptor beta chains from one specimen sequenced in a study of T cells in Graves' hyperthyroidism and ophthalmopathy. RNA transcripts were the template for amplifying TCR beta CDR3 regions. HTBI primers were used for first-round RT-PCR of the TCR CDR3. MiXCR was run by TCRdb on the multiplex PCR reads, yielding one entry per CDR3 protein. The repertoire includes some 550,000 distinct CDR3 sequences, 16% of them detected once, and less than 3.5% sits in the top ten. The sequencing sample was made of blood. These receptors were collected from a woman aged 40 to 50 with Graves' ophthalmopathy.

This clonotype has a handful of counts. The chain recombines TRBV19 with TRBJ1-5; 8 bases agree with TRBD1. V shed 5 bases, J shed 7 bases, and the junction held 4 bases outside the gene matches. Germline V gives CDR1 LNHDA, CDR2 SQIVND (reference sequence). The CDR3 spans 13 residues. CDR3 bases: TGTGCCAGTAGTGTTCAGGGGGCCCAGCCCCAGCATTTT. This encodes CASSVQGAQPQHF.

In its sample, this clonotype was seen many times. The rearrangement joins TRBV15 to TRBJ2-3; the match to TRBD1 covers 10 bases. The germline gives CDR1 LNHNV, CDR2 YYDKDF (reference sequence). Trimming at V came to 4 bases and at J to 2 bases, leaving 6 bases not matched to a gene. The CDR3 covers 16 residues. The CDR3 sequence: CATSTKTGGLTDTQYF. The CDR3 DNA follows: TGTGCCACCAGCACGAAGACAGGGGGCCTCACAGATACGCAGTATTTT.

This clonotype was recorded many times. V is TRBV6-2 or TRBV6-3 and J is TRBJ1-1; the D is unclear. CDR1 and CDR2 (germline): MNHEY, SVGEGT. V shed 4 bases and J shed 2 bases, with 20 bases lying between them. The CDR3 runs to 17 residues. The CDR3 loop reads CASSSRTMARVNTEAFF. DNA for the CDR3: TGTGCCAGCAGTTCCCGAACCATGGCGAGGGTTAACACTGAAGCTTTCTTT.

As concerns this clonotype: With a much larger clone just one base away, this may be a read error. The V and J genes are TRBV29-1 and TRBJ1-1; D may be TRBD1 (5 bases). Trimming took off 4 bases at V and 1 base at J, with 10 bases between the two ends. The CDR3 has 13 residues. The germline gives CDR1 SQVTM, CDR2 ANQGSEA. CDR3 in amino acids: CSVAGGENTEAFF. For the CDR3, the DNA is TGCAGCGTTGCGGGGGGGGAGAACACTGAAGCTTTCTTT.

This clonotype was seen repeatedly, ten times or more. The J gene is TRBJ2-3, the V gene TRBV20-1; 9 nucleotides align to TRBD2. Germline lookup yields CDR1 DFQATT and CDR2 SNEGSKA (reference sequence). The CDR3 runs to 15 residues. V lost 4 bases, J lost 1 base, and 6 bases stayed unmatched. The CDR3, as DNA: TGCAGTGCTAAACGCCAGCGGGGGGGCACAGATACGCAGTATTTT. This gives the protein CSAKRQRGGTDTQYF.

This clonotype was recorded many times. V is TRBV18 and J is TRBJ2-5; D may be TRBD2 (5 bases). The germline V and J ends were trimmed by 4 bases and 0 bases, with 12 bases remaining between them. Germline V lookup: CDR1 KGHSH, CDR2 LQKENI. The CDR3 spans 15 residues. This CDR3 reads CASSLTIKYQETQYF. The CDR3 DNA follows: TGTGCCAGCTCACTGACTATTAAGTACCAAGAGACCCAGTACTTC.

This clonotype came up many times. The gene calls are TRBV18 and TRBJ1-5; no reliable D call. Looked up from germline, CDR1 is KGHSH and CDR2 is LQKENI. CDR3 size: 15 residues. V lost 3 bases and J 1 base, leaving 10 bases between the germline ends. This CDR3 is CASSPVGSSNQPQHF. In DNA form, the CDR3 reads TGTGCCAGCTCACCGGTGGGATCGAGCAATCAGCCCCAGCATTTT.

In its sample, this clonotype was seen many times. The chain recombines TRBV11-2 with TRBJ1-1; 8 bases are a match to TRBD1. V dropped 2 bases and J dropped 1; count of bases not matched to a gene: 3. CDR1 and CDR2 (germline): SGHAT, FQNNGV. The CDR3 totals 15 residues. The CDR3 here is CASSLRQGRNTEAFF. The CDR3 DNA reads TGTGCCAGCAGCTTAAGACAGGGGAGGAACACTGAAGCTTTCTTT.

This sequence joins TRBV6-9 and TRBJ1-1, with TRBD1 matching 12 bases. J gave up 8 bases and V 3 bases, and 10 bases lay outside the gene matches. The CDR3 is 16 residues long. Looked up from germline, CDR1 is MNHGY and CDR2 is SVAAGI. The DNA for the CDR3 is TGTGCCAGCAGTTACCGTCCCGGGACAGGGGGCGACGAAGCTTTCTTT. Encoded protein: CASSYRPGTGGDEAFF.

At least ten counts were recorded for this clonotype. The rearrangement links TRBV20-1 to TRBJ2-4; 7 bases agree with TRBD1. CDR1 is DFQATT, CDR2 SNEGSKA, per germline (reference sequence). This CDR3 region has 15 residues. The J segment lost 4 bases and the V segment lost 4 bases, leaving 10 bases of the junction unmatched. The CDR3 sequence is CSATLPRQGKNIQYF. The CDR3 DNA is TGCAGTGCTACCCTCCCCCGACAGGGTAAAAACATTCAGTACTTC.

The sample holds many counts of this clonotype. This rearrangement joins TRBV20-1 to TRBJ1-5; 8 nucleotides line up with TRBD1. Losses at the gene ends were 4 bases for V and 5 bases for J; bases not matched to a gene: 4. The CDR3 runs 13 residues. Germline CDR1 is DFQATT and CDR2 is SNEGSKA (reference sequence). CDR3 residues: CSANGQGDQPQHF. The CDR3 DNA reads TGCAGTGCTAATGGACAGGGAGATCAGCCCCAGCATTTT.

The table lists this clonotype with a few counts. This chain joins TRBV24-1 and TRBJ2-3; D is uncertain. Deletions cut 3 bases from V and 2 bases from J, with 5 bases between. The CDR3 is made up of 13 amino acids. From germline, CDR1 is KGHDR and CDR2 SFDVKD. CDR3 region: CATSDEITDTQYF. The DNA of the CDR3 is TGTGCCACCAGTGATGAAATCACAGATACGCAGTATTTT.

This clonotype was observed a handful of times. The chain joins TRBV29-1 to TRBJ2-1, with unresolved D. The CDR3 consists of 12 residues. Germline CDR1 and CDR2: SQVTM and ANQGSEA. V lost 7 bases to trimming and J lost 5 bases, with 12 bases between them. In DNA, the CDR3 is TGCAGCGGGGCAGATTCAGACAATGAGCAGTTCTTC. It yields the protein CSGADSDNEQFF.

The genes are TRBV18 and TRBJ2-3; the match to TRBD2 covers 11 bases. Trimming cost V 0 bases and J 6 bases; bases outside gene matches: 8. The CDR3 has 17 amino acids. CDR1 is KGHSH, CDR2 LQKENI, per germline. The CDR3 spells CASSPPWASGGPDTQYF. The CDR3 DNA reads TGTGCCAGCTCACCACCGTGGGCTAGCGGGGGGCCGGATACGCAGTATTTT.